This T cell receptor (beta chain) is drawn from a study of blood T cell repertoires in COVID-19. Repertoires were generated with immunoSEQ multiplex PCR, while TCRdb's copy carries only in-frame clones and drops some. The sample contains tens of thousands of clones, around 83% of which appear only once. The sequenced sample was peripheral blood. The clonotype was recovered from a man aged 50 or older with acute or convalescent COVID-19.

The CDR3 DNA reads as TGTGCCAGCAGCGCCCGGGACACCTTCTATAATTCACCCCTCCACTTT. Its protein product is CASSARDTFYNSPLHF. J is TRBJ1-6 and V is TRBV11-1, with TRBD1 as a possible D gene (6 bases). V was shortened by 5 bases and J by 3 bases, with 14 bases between the two germline ends. The CDR3 runs to 16 residues. The germline V gene encodes CDR1 SGHAT and CDR2 FQDESV (reference sequence).